This T cell receptor beta chain was profiled in a study of blood T cell repertoires in COVID-19. Across the study: Material from acute and convalescent COVID-19 was sourced from the United States, Italy and Spain.

Clones were sequenced by immunoSEQ multiplex PCR, and TCRdb holds only the in-frame ones, with some missing. There are about 180,000 clones in the sample; roughly 87% occur only once, and under 10% lies in the top ten. This CDR3 contains 15 residues. Germline V CDR1 and CDR2: LGHDT, YNNKEL (reference sequence). The V gene end was trimmed by 4 bases and the J gene end by 7 bases; junction bases not matched to a gene: 9. Material for sequencing was peripheral blood. The rearrangement joins TRBV3-1 (or the pseudogene TRBV3-2) to TRBJ1-2, with 10 bases fitting TRBD1. The receptor comes from a woman aged 70-85 years with COVID-19, enrolled during active disease. The CDR3 region has the DNA TGTGCCAGCAGCCTCCCGGGACAGGGGAACGGTGGCTACACCTTC. Its protein is CASSLPGQGNGGYTF.